The 26 T cell receptor beta chains below come from one sample, sequenced in a study of blood T cell repertoires in COVID-19. Sequencing used immunoSEQ multiplex PCR; TCRdb keeps in-frame clones, though not all of them. The sample includes about 210,000 clones, about 86% of them seen just once. Sequenced input: PBMCs or T cells enriched from blood (not recorded which). The origin of the receptors is a woman aged 45 to 65 with acute COVID-19.

The rearrangement links TRBV2 to TRBJ1-2; 7 nucleotides match TRBD1. Germline CDR1 and CDR2: SNHLY and FYNNEI. The CDR3 runs to 16 residues. Unmatched junction bases numbered 11, after V lost 3 bases and J lost 4 bases. For the CDR3, the DNA is TGTGCCAGCAGTGACCAGGGGGGCAAAGCGAGCTATGGCTACACCTTC. As protein: CASSDQGGKASYGYTF.

This clone appeared a few times. J is TRBJ1-2 and V is TRBV4-2; D unresolved. The CDR3 spans 14 residues. The germline V and J ends were trimmed by 0 bases and 7 bases, with 12 bases remaining between them. Germline V gene data show CDR1 as LGHNA and CDR2 as YNFKEQ. CDR3: CASSQDTVKGGYTF. The CDR3, as DNA: TGTGCCAGCAGCCAAGACACAGTGAAAGGTGGCTACACCTTC.

This clone showed up many times. The chain employs TRBV7-2 and TRBJ2-3; 7 positions match TRBD2. The CDR3 is 16 residues long. The V gene end was trimmed by 1 base and the J gene end by 1 base; junction bases not matched to a gene: 5. Germline lookup yields CDR1 SGHTA and CDR2 FQGNSA. CDR3 region: CASSLVRGVGTDTQYF. CDR3 DNA: TGTGCCAGCAGCTTAGTTCGGGGGGTAGGCACAGATACGCAGTATTTT.

This clone has more than one count but fewer than ten. This rearrangement joins TRBV29-1 to TRBJ2-1, with TRBD2 matching over 8 bases. The germline CDR1 and CDR2 sequences are SQVTM and ANQGSEA. With 6 bases clipped from V and 5 bases from J, the junction kept 9 bases outside the gene matches. The CDR3 runs 14 residues. CDR3 protein: CSVGGVAGHNEQFF. The CDR3 DNA follows: TGCAGCGTGGGGGGGGTAGCGGGACACAATGAGCAGTTCTTC.

This chain connects TRBV19 to TRBJ2-1; 13 positions agree with TRBD2. V trimming: 1 base; J trimming: 4 bases; junction bases outside the gene matches: 1. This CDR3 spans 16 amino acids. CDR1 and CDR2 (germline): LNHDA, SQIVND (reference sequence). DNA for the CDR3: TGTGCCAGTAGTATAGCGACTAGCGGGAGGTACAATGAGCAGTTCTTC. Protein product: CASSIATSGRYNEQFF.

The CDR3: CASSEDRGRSYGYTF. The CDR3 region has the DNA TGTGCCAGCAGTGAAGACAGGGGGCGAAGCTATGGCTACACCTTC. The chain carries TRBV6-1 and TRBJ1-2; 9 bases fit TRBD1. V gave up 1 base and J gave up 4 bases; unmatched junction bases: 4. Germline V lookup: CDR1 MNHNS, CDR2 SASEGT. The CDR3 is made up of 15 amino acids.

This chain uses TRBV2 with TRBJ2-2, with 7 positions matching TRBD1. Germline V CDR1 and CDR2: SNHLY, FYNNEI. V was pared by 3 bases and J by 7 bases, with 5 bases of the junction left unmatched. The CDR3 covers 14 residues. Written as DNA, the CDR3 is TGTGCCAGCAGTGATCAGGGGGTGGTCGGGGAGCTGTTTTTT. Translating gives CASSDQGVVGELFF.

The genes are TRBV25-1 and TRBJ1-6, with 7 bases aligning to TRBD1. The CDR3 has 14 amino acids. In germline, CDR1 is MGHDK, CDR2 SYGVNS. Trimming removed 2 bases from V and 9 bases from J; junction bases left unmatched: 4. CDR3 amino acids: CASSEPGGGSPLHF. CDR3 DNA: TGTGCCAGCAGTGAACCAGGGGGTGGTTCACCCCTCCACTTT.

The chain joins TRBV27 to TRBJ2-1; 9 nucleotides match TRBD2. CDR1 MNHEY and CDR2 SMNVEV come from the germline V gene (reference sequence). Trimming removed 2 bases from V and 3 bases from J; junction bases left unmatched: 5. This CDR3 has 16 residues. In DNA form, the CDR3 reads TGTGCCAGCAGTTTAGAACTAGCGGGCCTCTACAATGAGCAGTTCTTC. This codes for CASSLELAGLYNEQFF.

The chain recombines TRBV3-1 (or the pseudogene TRBV3-2) with TRBJ1-2; a possible D gene is TRBD1 (5 bases). The germline V gene has CDR1 LGHDT and CDR2 YNNKEL (reference sequence). The germline V and J ends were trimmed by 0 bases and 4 bases, with 21 bases remaining between them. This CDR3 has 18 amino acids. The CDR3 DNA reads as TGTGCCAGCAGCCAAGAAGGCCGGGGAGGGGCGCTTTCCTATGGCTACACCTTC. It codes for CASSQEGRGGALSYGYTF.

V is TRBV7-9 and J is TRBJ1-3; D is unclear. Germline CDR1 SEHNR, CDR2 FQNEAQ (reference sequence). There are 15 residues in the CDR3. Deletions cut 1 base from V and 0 bases from J, with 7 bases between. CDR3 bases: TGTGCCAGCAGCTTAGGAGGCGGCTCTGGAAACACCATATATTTT. This translates into CASSLGGGSGNTIYF.

This clone was seen a handful of times. The chain is built from TRBV5-1 and TRBJ2-6; 9 bases map to TRBD1. This CDR3 comprises 17 residues. Per the germline V gene, CDR1 is SGHRS and CDR2 is YFSETQ. The V segment lost 7 bases and the J segment 0 bases; nucleotides outside the gene matches: 8. The CDR3 sequence: CASREGQGFSGANVLTF. The CDR3 nucleotides read TGCGCCAGCCGAGAGGGACAGGGATTCTCTGGGGCCAACGTCCTGACTTTC.

The chain joins TRBV28 to TRBJ2-1, with D possibly being TRBD2 (5 bases). V lost 5 bases, J lost 0 bases, and 17 bases lay in between. In germline, CDR1 is MDHEN, CDR2 SYDVKM. The CDR3 contains 17 residues. DNA of the CDR3: TGTGCCAGCAGTCCGGACTTTGGTAAGAGCTCCTACAATGAGCAGTTCTTC. Translating gives CASSPDFGKSSYNEQFF.

In its sample, this clone was seen once. CDR3 region: CASSRDRNYGYTF. Here the CDR3 DNA reads TGTGCCAGCAGCCGGGACAGAAACTATGGCTACACCTTC. The rearrangement joins TRBV5-8 to TRBJ1-2; 7 nucleotides line up with TRBD1. The V and J ends lost 4 bases and 2 bases, in that order; junction bases with no gene match: 2. CDR3 length: 13 amino acids. CDR1 is SGHTS, CDR2 YDEGEE, per germline.

The rearrangement uses TRBV6-5 and TRBJ1-5; D perhaps matches TRBD1 (6 bases). Germline values: CDR1 MNHEY, CDR2 SVGAGI. The CDR3 is 15 amino acids. V shed 6 bases and J shed 0 bases, with 12 bases lying between them. As DNA, the CDR3 is TGTGCCAGCAGAAAACAGGGTCATAGCAATCAGCCCCAGCATTTT. This gives the protein CASRKQGHSNQPQHF.

The chain has TRBV7-8 and TRBJ1-2; a weak D match, TRBD1 (6 bases). Per germline, CDR1 SGHVS and CDR2 FQNEAQ. The CDR3 runs to 14 residues. Trimming took 5 bases from V and 6 from J, leaving 16 bases between them. CDR3 protein: CASSKIQGLDGYTF. As DNA, the CDR3 is TGTGCCAGCAGCAAAATTCAGGGGTTAGATGGCTACACCTTC. The full variable domain, its missing parts supplied by reference TRBV7-8 and TRBJ1-2, is GAGVSQSPRYKVAKRGQDVALRCDPISGHVSLFWYQQALGQGPEFLTYFQNEAQLDKSGLPSDRFFAERPEGSVSTLKIQRTQQEDSAVYLCASSKIQGLDGYTFGSGTRLTVV.

CDR3 loop: CASSQLPLLAGETQYF. CDR3 DNA: TGCGCCAGCAGCCAGCTCCCCCTATTGGCGGGAGAGACCCAGTACTTC. This sequence joins TRBV4-1 and TRBJ2-5, with a possible D match to TRBD2 (5 bases). The germline V gene encodes CDR1 MGHRA and CDR2 YSYEKL. The germline V and J ends were trimmed by 3 bases and 4 bases, with 18 bases remaining between them. CDR3 length equals 16 residues.

The V and J genes are TRBV6-5 and TRBJ2-2, with TRBD1 identical over 12 bases. From germline, CDR1 is MNHEY and CDR2 SVGAGI. The CDR3 contains 14 residues. V lost 7 bases to trimming and J lost 6 bases; unmatched junction nucleotides: 3. CDR3 sequence reads: CASIRDRGPGELFF. CDR3 nucleotide sequence: TGTGCCAGCATTAGGGACAGGGGGCCCGGGGAGCTGTTTTTT.

V gene TRBV29-1 combines with J gene TRBJ1-2; 9 bases map to TRBD1. This CDR3 region has 14 residues. Trimming cost V 6 bases and J 8 bases; bases outside gene matches: 13. The germline gives CDR1 SQVTM, CDR2 ANQGSEA. In DNA form, the CDR3 reads TGCAGCGTGGTGGGGTCCCGGGACAGGGACGGCTACACCTTC. Translation: CSVVGSRDRDGYTF.

The chain couples TRBV25-1 to TRBJ2-3; 9 positions match TRBD2. Germline V lookup: CDR1 MGHDK, CDR2 SYGVNS. After removal of 1 base from V and 4 bases from J, the junction contained 3 bases not matched to a gene. The CDR3 loop spans 15 amino acids. CDR3: CASSEWGGRADTQYF. The CDR3 bases are TGTGCCAGCAGTGAATGGGGCGGGAGGGCAGATACGCAGTATTTT.

The chain is built from TRBV6-5 and TRBJ2-3; TRBD2 agrees at 8 bases. The J segment lost 2 bases and the V segment lost 8 bases, leaving 3 bases of the junction unmatched. The CDR3 contains 13 residues. Germline V gene data show CDR1 as MNHEY and CDR2 as SVGAGI. The CDR3 loop is CASARGDTDTQYF. The CDR3 DNA follows: TGTGCCAGCGCGCGGGGGGACACAGATACGCAGTATTTT.

V gene TRBV2 combines with J gene TRBJ2-7, with D maybe TRBD1 (6 bases). The CDR3 runs 12 residues. Trimming cost V 8 bases and J 3 bases, with 11 bases left between them. Per germline, CDR1 SNHLY and CDR2 FYNNEI. The CDR3 here is CASGQNFYEQYF. The CDR3 DNA is TGTGCCAGCGGACAGAATTTCTACGAGCAGTACTTC. The entire variable domain, with the rest obtained from reference TRBV2 and TRBJ2-7, is as follows: EPEVTQTPSHQVTQMGQEVILRCVPISNHLYFYWYRQILGQKVEFLVSFYNNEISEKSEIFDDQFSVERPDGSNFTLKIRSTKLEDSAMYFCASGQNFYEQYFGPGTRLTVT.

The chain joins TRBV28 to TRBJ1-3; D is perhaps TRBD1 (5 bases). The CDR3 runs 17 residues. The germline V and J ends were trimmed by 7 bases and 0 bases, with 19 bases remaining between them. Germline V gene data show CDR1 as MDHEN and CDR2 as SYDVKM. This chain's CDR3 is CASTSFPGGASGNTIYF. Here the CDR3 DNA reads TGTGCCAGCACCAGTTTTCCGGGAGGGGCCTCTGGAAACACCATATATTTT.

This clone was seen once. V gene TRBV19 combines with J gene TRBJ2-1, with TRBD2 as a possible D gene (6 bases). This CDR3 has 15 amino acids. V gave up 2 bases and J gave up 7 bases, with 15 bases separating them. Germline values: CDR1 LNHDA, CDR2 SQIVND (reference sequence). The CDR3 here is CASSIFAAGTNEQFF. The CDR3 DNA follows: TGTGCCAGTAGTATATTTGCGGCGGGGACTAATGAGCAGTTCTTC.

The chain has TRBV7-6 and TRBJ1-2; weak D call: TRBD1 (6 bases). Germline V gene data show CDR1 as SGHVS and CDR2 as FNYEAQ. CDR3 length: 16 amino acids. V gave up 5 bases and J gave up 7 bases, with 23 bases separating them. The CDR3 region is CASSAETNRVRGGYTF. The CDR3 nucleotides are TGTGCCAGCAGCGCTGAAACGAACAGGGTTCGGGGTGGCTACACCTTC.

This chain joins TRBV7-2 and TRBJ2-2, with TRBD1 matching 8 bases. The CDR3 runs 15 residues. The V gene end was trimmed by 2 bases and the J gene end by 8 bases; junction bases not matched to a gene: 7. Germline CDR1 reads SGHTA; CDR2 reads FQGNSA. CDR3 nucleotide sequence: TGTGCCAGCAGCTTAATGGCAGGGGGCACGGGGGAGCTGTTTTTT. As protein: CASSLMAGGTGELFF.